This TCR beta chain comes out of a study of early T cells in non-severe SARS-CoV-2 infection. Turning to the study itself: The study sequenced bulk RNA from unsorted whole blood, with chains unpaired.

CDR1 SGHNT and CDR2 YENEEA come from the germline V gene. Unmatched junction bases numbered 8, after V lost 0 bases and J lost 4 bases. This CDR3 region has 17 residues. In this sample, this clonotype turned up many times. As yet, its antigen is unknown. The TCR library protocol attached unique molecular identifiers to the individual cDNA molecules. Via MiXCR, TCRdb re-called the 5' RACE reads, giving one row per CDR3 protein. The sample records about 54,000 distinct CDR3 sequences, about 8% being singletons. Study-wide points: Matching with VDJdb favored anti-spike CD8 responses (missing private and CD4 specificities).

The genes are TRBV11-3 and TRBJ2-1; 8 nucleotides line up with TRBD2. This sequence originates from an adult who was a healthcare worker with PCR-confirmed SARS-CoV-2 infection or an uninfected control (not recorded which). The sample consisted of whole blood, taken at baseline. CDR3 nucleotide sequence: TGTGCCAGCAGCTTAGATCGGGGCAGCGGGGGATACAATGAGCAGTTCTTC. This codes for CASSLDRGSGGYNEQFF.